The 8 T cell receptor beta chains given below trace back to one sample, sequenced in a study of blood T cells in healthy people across ages. The use of a sample-barcoded 5' primer and a J-beta primer mix characterized a second PCR of roughly 6 to 11 cycles. TCRdb re-called the 5' RACE reads with MiXCR, one entry per CDR3 protein. Of around 1.7 million distinct CDR3 sequences detected, 28% appear once; the ten largest clones hold less than 9.5%. Specimen: blood. The source of these receptors is a woman younger than 45 in good health.

Only a few counts were recorded for this clonotype. V and J are TRBV5-5 and TRBJ2-5; D remains ambiguous. Germline assignment: CDR1 SGHKS and CDR2 YYEKEE (reference sequence). The CDR3 covers 14 residues. With 7 bases removed from V and 1 base from J, the gap between germline ends came to 14 bases. Written as DNA, the CDR3 is TGTGCCAGCGTGAGAGAGATCGTCCAAGAGACCCAGTACTTC. Translated, it gives CASVREIVQETQYF.

The chain joins TRBV20-1 to TRBJ2-1, with 9 nucleotides matching TRBD1. Losses at the gene ends were 2 bases for V and 10 bases for J; bases not matched to a gene: 15. Germline V lookup: CDR1 DFQATT, CDR2 SNEGSKA (reference sequence). The CDR3 is 16 amino acids. The CDR3 sequence: CSARNKQGAIPYEQFF. The CDR3 DNA reads as TGCAGTGCTAGAAACAAACAGGGGGCAATCCCCTACGAGCAGTTCTTC.

This clonotype turned up a few times. The V call is TRBV7-9, the J call TRBJ2-7, with a possible D match to TRBD1 (6 bases). CDR3 size: 15 residues. Trimming left V 5 bases short and J 4 bases short, with 18 bases between. Germline V gene sequence: CDR1 SEHNR, CDR2 FQNEAQ (reference sequence). The CDR3 reads CASSQEGVSLYEQYF. CDR3 coding DNA: TGTGCCAGCAGCCAAGAGGGGGTCTCCTTATACGAGCAGTACTTC. The full variable domain, its missing parts supplied by reference TRBV7-9 and TRBJ2-7, is DTGVSQNPRHKITKRGQNVTFRCDPISEHNRLYWYRQTLGQGPEFLTYFQNEAQLEKSRLLSDRFSAERPKGSFSTLEIQRTEQGDSAMYLCASSQEGVSLYEQYFGPGTRLTVT.

The sample holds many counts of this clonotype. V usage is TRBV24-1 and J usage is TRBJ2-5, with D perhaps matching TRBD1 (6 bases). The germline gives CDR1 KGHDR, CDR2 SFDVKD. V lost 3 bases and J lost 1, with 11 bases in between. The CDR3 covers 15 residues. The DNA of the CDR3 is TGTGCCACCAGTGATCCCAGACAGGTCCAAGAGACCCAGTACTTC. It translates to CATSDPRQVQETQYF.

This clonotype was recorded many times. The J gene is TRBJ2-7, the V gene TRBV28, with TRBD2 matching 7 bases. Germline CDR1 MDHEN, CDR2 SYDVKM. V gave up 6 bases and J gave up 2 bases; unmatched junction bases: 10. The CDR3 sequence is 15 residues long. CDR3 in amino acids: CASSPRGGGTYEQYF. The CDR3 DNA follows: TGTGCCAGCAGCCCGCGTGGGGGGGGGACCTACGAGCAGTACTTC.

The chain joins TRBV20-1 to TRBJ2-4; D unclear. The germline V gene has CDR1 DFQATT and CDR2 SNEGSKA (reference sequence). The V end lost 6 bases, the J end lost 8 bases, and 23 bases lay between the germline ends. This CDR3 is 15 amino acids long. The chain's CDR3 is CSATGWRSARHIQYF. CDR3 DNA sequence: TGCAGTGCAACGGGTTGGAGATCCGCTCGGCACATTCAGTACTTC.

This clonotype has just a few counts. CDR3 coding DNA: TGCGCCAGCAGCTTGCCCGAGGGCAGAGGGGCCAACGTCCTGACTTTC. Its translation is CASSLPEGRGANVLTF. This rearrangement joins TRBV5-1 to TRBJ2-6, with D maybe TRBD2 (5 bases). Germline CDR1 is SGHRS and CDR2 is YFSETQ. Between the trimmed V and J ends, which lost 1 base and 4 bases, there was a span of 12 bases. This CDR3 is built from 16 residues.

This clonotype has a count of ten or more. The CDR3 sequence is CASRLGGIAEAFF. The DNA of the CDR3 is TGTGCCAGCCGGTTGGGCGGTATAGCAGAAGCTTTCTTT. The chain employs TRBV7-9 and TRBJ1-1, with unresolved D. V was trimmed by 8 bases and J by 8 bases, leaving 18 bases between them. CDR3 length: 13 residues. The germline CDR1 and CDR2 sequences are SEHNR and FQNEAQ (reference sequence).